The table lists the clone carrying this T cell receptor (beta chain) with a count of one. Since the CDR3 does not end with the conserved phenylalanine or tryptophan, this likely comes from a read error. This CDR3 has 17 residues. Trimming left V 0 bases short and J 2 bases short, with 13 bases between. Germline CDR1 is LNHNV and CDR2 is YYDKDF (reference sequence). RNA transcripts provided the source from which TCR beta CDR3 regions were amplified. Primed by the HTBI set, a first-round RT-PCR was run on the TCR CDR3. Via MiXCR, TCRdb re-called the multiplex PCR reads, giving one row per CDR3 protein. The sample includes fewer than 700,000 distinct CDR3 sequences, about 15% of them seen just once. These data come from a study of T cells in Graves' hyperthyroidism and ophthalmopathy.

The chain carries TRBV15 and TRBJ2-2; possibly TRBD2 for D (6 bases). Specimen: blood. The source of this sequence is a woman aged 18-29 years with Graves' ophthalmopathy. CDR3 sequence reads: CATSRDRASENTGELFS. The CDR3 DNA reads TGTGCCACCAGCAGAGATCGGGCTAGCGAAAACACCGGGGAGCTGTTTTCT.